This passage covers 26 T cell receptor beta chains from one sample sequenced in a study of radiation and T cells in renal cell carcinoma. This sample's time point: blood 4 weeks post-SBRT, at nephrectomy. Treatment denoted: 15 Gy SBRT to primary tumor, nephrectomy 4 weeks later. TCRdb keeps only in-frame clones here, not all; method: immunoSEQ multiplex PCR. The top ten hold around 7.7% of the sample, which has around 100,000 clones, 84% seen once. Sequencing used blood, obtained from a patient whose treatment included radiotherapy and nephrectomy. The receptors here all came from a man between 60 and 75 years old with renal cell carcinoma.

J is TRBJ2-5 and V is TRBV9, with D perhaps matching TRBD1 (7 bases). Germline CDR1 is SGDLS and CDR2 is YYNGEE. V was clipped by 4 bases and J by 2 bases, with 18 bases between them. CDR3 length equals 16 residues. The CDR3 DNA reads TGTGCCAGCAGCCTAGGTGGCCAGGGGGGACAAGAGACCCAGTACTTC. Protein product: CASSLGGQGGQETQYF.

This chain uses TRBV6-1 with TRBJ2-3, with 11 bases identical to TRBD2. V trimming: 4 bases; J trimming: 4 bases; junction bases outside the gene matches: 10. Germline V gene data show CDR1 as MNHNS and CDR2 as SASEGT. The CDR3 contains 17 residues. Here the CDR3 reads CASSALAGGGGADTQYF. For the CDR3, the DNA is TGTGCCAGCAGTGCTCTAGCGGGAGGAGGAGGAGCAGATACGCAGTATTTT.

In this sample, this clone turned up once. The chain couples TRBV30 to TRBJ1-2; 7 bases fit TRBD1. Germline V gene sequence: CDR1 GTSNPN, CDR2 SVGIG (reference sequence). J lost 8 bases, V lost 1 base, and 4 bases had no gene match. The CDR3 is 12 residues long. The CDR3 here is CAWSGGQEGYTF. CDR3 DNA sequence: TGTGCCTGGAGTGGAGGACAGGAAGGCTACACCTTC.

This clone was recorded once. The rearrangement links TRBV27 to TRBJ1-5; tentative D call: TRBD1 (6 bases). CDR3 length: 12 amino acids. The germline gives CDR1 MNHEY, CDR2 SMNVEV (reference sequence). The germline V and J ends were trimmed by 4 bases and 8 bases, with 9 bases remaining between them. This CDR3 reads CASSSPGEPQHF. CDR3 nucleotides: TGTGCCAGCAGTTCCCCAGGGGAGCCCCAGCATTTT.

Judged by abundance, this clone is medium-sized. V usage is TRBV19 and J usage is TRBJ1-4; D not certain. This CDR3 spans 13 amino acids. In germline, CDR1 is LNHDA, CDR2 SQIVND (reference sequence). V was shortened by 3 bases and J by 7 bases, with 9 bases between the two germline ends. CDR3 region: CASSMDRVEKLFF. The CDR3 DNA reads TGTGCCAGTAGTATGGATCGTGTTGAAAAACTGTTTTTT.

This clone is medium-sized (0.01 to 0.1%) within its sample. The CDR3 spells CASSSGTGNGGYTF. As DNA, the CDR3 is TGTGCCAGTTCCTCCGGGACAGGAAACGGCGGCTACACCTTC. The chain combines TRBV19 with TRBJ1-2; 8 nucleotides match TRBD1. CDR1 and CDR2 (germline): LNHDA, SQIVND (reference sequence). Trimming at V came to 8 bases and at J to 8 bases, leaving 13 bases not matched to a gene. This CDR3 comprises 14 residues.

The genes are TRBV5-1 and TRBJ2-5, with a tentative D call TRBD2 (5 bases). This CDR3 has 15 amino acids. V was pared by 0 bases and J by 5 bases, with 14 bases between. Germline V gives CDR1 SGHRS, CDR2 YFSETQ. This CDR3 is CASSLEVPAEETQYF. The CDR3 DNA is TGCGCCAGCAGCTTGGAGGTACCAGCGGAGGAGACCCAGTACTTC.

The table lists this clone with a count of one. This chain connects TRBV7-9 to TRBJ2-1, with TRBD1 matching 7 bases. Per the germline V gene, CDR1 is SEHNR and CDR2 is FQNEAQ (reference sequence). Trimming at V came to 4 bases and at J to 7 bases, leaving 13 bases not matched to a gene. The CDR3 is made up of 16 amino acids. As DNA, the CDR3 is TGTGCCAGCAGCTCCCGTGACAGGGAGAGAGATAATGAGCAGTTCTTC. It yields the protein CASSSRDRERDNEQFF.

This clone was recorded only once. This chain connects TRBV5-1 to TRBJ2-3; 9 bases align to TRBD2. This CDR3 region has 16 residues. CDR1 and CDR2 (germline): SGHRS, YFSETQ. The V and J ends lost 0 bases and 2 bases, in that order; junction bases with no gene match: 4. The CDR3 spells CASSLALAGLTDTQYF. The CDR3 DNA reads TGCGCCAGCAGCTTGGCTCTAGCGGGGCTCACAGATACGCAGTATTTT.

The chain links TRBV28 to TRBJ2-3, with D hard to call. Germline CDR1 and CDR2: MDHEN and SYDVKM. This CDR3 has 14 residues. Trimming left V 10 bases short and J 0 bases short, with 14 bases between. DNA of the CDR3: TGTGCCACAAGGACGGCGTTTAGCACAGATACGCAGTATTTT. Encoded protein: CATRTAFSTDTQYF.

V gene TRBV27 combines with J gene TRBJ2-1, with a weak D call TRBD1 (6 bases). This CDR3 has 15 residues. V was pared by 3 bases and J by 9 bases, with 18 bases between. From germline, CDR1 is MNHEY and CDR2 SMNVEV (reference sequence). CDR3 sequence reads: CASSFSDRTIAEQFF. The CDR3 DNA is TGTGCCAGCAGTTTCTCCGACAGGACAATAGCTGAGCAGTTCTTC.

This clone occurred once. V and J are TRBV11-2 and TRBJ2-6; tentatively, D is TRBD2 (6 bases). V lost 6 bases and J 1 base, leaving 10 bases between the germline ends. The germline CDR1 and CDR2 sequences are SGHAT and FQNNGV. This CDR3 region has 15 residues. CDR3 residues: CASRGLRSGANVLTF. CDR3 in DNA: TGTGCCAGCAGGGGACTCCGATCTGGGGCCAACGTCCTGACTTTC.

The V gene is TRBV9, the J gene TRBJ2-2; 8 positions match TRBD2. This CDR3 spans 17 amino acids. Germline trimming cut 1 base from V and 0 bases from J; bases unmatched to any gene: 5. CDR1 is SGDLS, CDR2 YYNGEE, per germline. CDR3 nucleotides: TGTGCCAGCAGCGTACTCCCGACTAGCGCGAACACCGGGGAGCTGTTTTTT. Translation gives CASSVLPTSANTGELFF.

The V gene is TRBV6-5, the J gene TRBJ2-4, with D possibly being TRBD2 (5 bases). This CDR3 has 15 residues. V was shortened by 5 bases and J by 2 bases, with 13 bases between the two germline ends. The V gene's germline CDR1 is MNHEY and CDR2 SVGAGI. CDR3 sequence: CASSASSGSKNIQYF. CDR3 nucleotides: TGTGCCAGCAGTGCGTCCTCGGGGTCCAAAAACATTCAGTACTTC.

The CDR3 is CASSLQVTDTQYF. The CDR3 DNA reads as TGCGCCAGCAGCTTACAGGTCACAGATACGCAGTATTTT. V is TRBV5-1 and J is TRBJ2-3; a weak D match, TRBD1 (5 bases). The germline V gene has CDR1 SGHRS and CDR2 YFSETQ. V lost 2 bases and J lost 2, with 6 bases in between. The CDR3 contains 13 residues.

This clone was counted once. This rearrangement joins TRBV7-6 to TRBJ1-2; 7 bases are shared with TRBD1. This CDR3 contains 15 residues. With V trimmed by 1 base and J by 4 bases, 6 bases remained unmatched. Germline loops: CDR1 SGHVS, CDR2 FNYEAQ. CDR3 amino acids: CASSLERDSIYGYTF. CDR3 coding DNA: TGTGCCAGCAGCTTAGAGAGGGACAGCATCTATGGCTACACCTTC. Together with reference TRBV7-6 and TRBJ1-2, the CDR3 gives the full variable domain: GAGVSQSPRYKVTKRGQDVALRCDPISGHVSLYWYRQALGQGPEFLTYFNYEAQQDKSGLPNDRFSAERPEGSISTLTIQRTEQRDSAMYRCASSLERDSIYGYTFGSGTRLTVV.

The chain couples TRBV7-3 to TRBJ2-6, with D possibly TRBD1 on 5 matching bases. Germline V gene sequence: CDR1 SGHTA, CDR2 FQGTGA. Trimming took 1 base from V and 4 from J, leaving 14 bases between them. The CDR3 has 17 amino acids. Here the CDR3 DNA reads TGTGCCAGCAGCTTAAACGGCAGGGAAACCGGGGCCAACGTCCTGACTTTC. Residues: CASSLNGRETGANVLTF.

V usage is TRBV12-5 and J usage is TRBJ2-1, with no clear D. The V gene lost 1 base and the J gene lost 0 bases, with 1 base spanning the gap. CDR1 and CDR2 from the germline V gene are LGHNT and FRNRAP. This CDR3 has 13 amino acids. CDR3: CASGLDSYNEQFF. CDR3 DNA: TGTGCTAGTGGTTTGGACTCCTACAATGAGCAGTTCTTC.

The chain joins TRBV6-5 to TRBJ2-3, with D perhaps matching TRBD2 (6 bases). With 3 bases removed from V and 0 bases from J, the gap between germline ends came to 10 bases. Germline-derived CDR1 and CDR2 are MNHEY and SVGAGI. The CDR3 consists of 15 residues. This chain's CDR3 is CASSYVGGSTDTQYF. The CDR3 DNA reads as TGTGCCAGCAGTTATGTGGGAGGAAGCACAGATACGCAGTATTTT.

The chain joins TRBV5-1 to TRBJ2-1; 9 bases agree with TRBD2. V shed 3 bases, J shed 5 bases, and the junction held 12 bases outside the gene matches. This CDR3 has 17 amino acids. Germline V gene lookup returns CDR1 SGHRS and CDR2 YFSETQ. The DNA for the CDR3 is TGCGCCAGCAGCTCCTGGGTGGGGACTAGCCAGAACAATGAGCAGTTCTTC. The encoded protein is CASSSWVGTSQNNEQFF.

This chain links TRBV4-2 with TRBJ1-4; tentatively, D is TRBD1 (5 bases). The length of the CDR3 is 14 residues. V was trimmed by 6 bases and J by 4 bases, leaving 12 bases between them. Germline V gene lookup returns CDR1 LGHNA and CDR2 YNFKEQ. The CDR3 nucleotides read TGTGCCAGCAGACCCGCGGGGGGTAATGAAAAACTGTTTTTT. Protein: CASRPAGGNEKLFF.

The rearrangement links TRBV29-1 to TRBJ2-3; 7 nucleotides match TRBD2. The trim removed 0 bases at V and 11 bases at J, leaving 8 bases unmatched. The V gene's germline CDR1 is SQVTM and CDR2 ANQGSEA. This CDR3 region has 13 residues. CDR3: CSVEDPGRERQYF. CDR3 in DNA: TGCAGCGTTGAAGATCCGGGGCGGGAGAGGCAGTATTTT.

The chain has TRBV18 and TRBJ1-1; perhaps TRBD1 as D (6 bases). The CDR3 runs 16 residues. V lost 3 bases and J lost 1, with 15 bases in between. Germline assignment: CDR1 KGHSH and CDR2 LQKENI. CDR3 DNA: TGTGCCAGCTCACCCAACAGGGATTTCGAGAACACTGAAGCTTTCTTT. Amino acid sequence: CASSPNRDFENTEAFF.

The CDR3 is CASFPHGGADGYTF. The CDR3, as DNA: TGTGCCAGCTTCCCCCATGGGGGGGCAGATGGCTACACCTTC. This chain joins TRBV27 and TRBJ1-2, with D possibly TRBD1 on 6 matching bases. Germline loops: CDR1 MNHEY, CDR2 SMNVEV (reference sequence). The CDR3 has 14 amino acids. V was pared by 8 bases and J by 6 bases, with 19 bases between.

V is TRBV5-8 and J is TRBJ2-3, with D perhaps TRBD2 (5 bases). The CDR3 totals 12 residues. The germline V and J ends were trimmed by 2 bases and 9 bases, with 10 bases remaining between them. The germline CDR1 and CDR2 sequences are SGHTS and YDEGEE. Here the CDR3 reads CASSFSGNTQYF. The CDR3 nucleotides are TGTGCCAGCAGCTTTTCCGGGAACACGCAGTATTTT.

With respect to this clone: This specimen includes other DNA sequences encoding the same CDR3. This chain joins TRBV9 and TRBJ2-3; the match to TRBD2 covers 8 bases. This CDR3 contains 14 residues. Germline V lookup: CDR1 SGDLS, CDR2 YYNGEE. Trimming removed 3 bases from V and 3 bases from J; junction bases left unmatched: 3. For the CDR3, the DNA is TGTGCCAGCAGCGCCGGGAGGGTGACAGATACGCAGTATTTT. Translation: CASSAGRVTDTQYF.